The clone carrying this T cell receptor (beta chain) showed up just a few times. As yet, its antigen is unknown. This sample is drawn from a study of beta chain features in type 1 diabetes. Purity exceeded 95% in all sorted populations. Sequenced material consisted of expressed TCRB transcripts (all of the isolated RNA was reverse transcribed). Libraries were prepared by immunoSEQ multiplex PCR; TCRdb keeps only in-frame clonotypes and omits some of them. The table includes around 300,000 clones, 8% detected once. The CDR3 spans 12 residues. Germline CDR1 reads MNHNY; CDR2 reads SVGAGI (reference sequence). V was shortened by 4 bases and J by 4 bases, with 6 bases between the two germline ends. Study results and caveats: Type 1 diabetes patients showed a moderate but significant shortening of TCRB CDR3s in all four CD4+ subsets.

Sequenced material: central memory CD4+ T cells from blood. The clonotype originates from a woman aged 18-29 years in good health. This chain joins TRBV6-6 and TRBJ2-3, with a tentative D call TRBD2 (5 bases). CDR3 amino acids: CASSSGADTQYF. CDR3 DNA: TGTGCCAGCAGTTCCGGGGCAGATACGCAGTATTTT.